This T cell receptor beta chain was captured by sequencing in a study of read filtering for tumor transcriptome and immune sequencing. Study details: After DNase treatment, RNA was made into whole-transcriptome libraries.

In germline, CDR1 is MGHRA, CDR2 YSYEKL. This CDR3 region has 15 residues. Trimming shortened V by 5 bases and J by 1 base, and 14 bases separated the two germline ends. Study results and limitations: IR-seq and RNA-seq agreed better without single-read clonotypes. Compared with RNA-seq, IR-seq gave much higher clonotype depth and reliability.

Every patient had bone marrow sampled while the disease was active. This library used about 400 ng RNA and molecular barcoded adaptors spanning alpha/delta and beta/gamma chains. TCRdb called the reads again in MiXCR, with one record for every CDR3 protein. The profile shows about 38,000 distinct CDR3 sequences, roughly 15% of them singletons. The sample holds many counts of this clonotype. The antigen remains unidentified. In this CDR3 the conserved last residue, phenylalanine or tryptophan, is missing, so a read error is likely. The sample comprised a population of CD138-negative cells sorted from bone marrow. J is TRBJ1-1 and V is TRBV4-1; tentative D call: TRBD1 (5 bases). This receptor was taken from a donor aged 40 or older with multiple myeloma. The CDR3 bases are TGCGCCAGCAGCAAACCCAGGGCTCCGAACACTGAAGCTTTCCTT. Its protein product is CASSKPRAPNTEAFL.